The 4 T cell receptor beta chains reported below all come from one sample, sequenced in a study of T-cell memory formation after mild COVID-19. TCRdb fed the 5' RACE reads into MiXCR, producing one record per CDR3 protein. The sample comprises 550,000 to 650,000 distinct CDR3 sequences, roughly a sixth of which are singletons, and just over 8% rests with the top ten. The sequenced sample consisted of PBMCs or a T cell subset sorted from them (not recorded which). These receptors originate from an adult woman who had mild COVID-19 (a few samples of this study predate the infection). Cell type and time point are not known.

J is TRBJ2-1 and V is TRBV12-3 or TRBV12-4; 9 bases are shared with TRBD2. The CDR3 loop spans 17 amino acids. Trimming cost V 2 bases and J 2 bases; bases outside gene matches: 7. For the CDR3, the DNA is TGTGCCAGCAGTTTATGGGTAGCGGGAGCAACCTACAATGAGCAGTTCTTC. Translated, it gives CASSLWVAGATYNEQFF.

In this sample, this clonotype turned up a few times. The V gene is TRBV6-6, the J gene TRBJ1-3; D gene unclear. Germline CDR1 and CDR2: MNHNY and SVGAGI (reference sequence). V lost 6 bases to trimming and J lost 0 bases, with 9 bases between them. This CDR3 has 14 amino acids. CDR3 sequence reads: CASRDGNSGNTIYF. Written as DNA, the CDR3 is TGTGCCAGCAGAGACGGCAACTCTGGAAACACCATATATTTT.

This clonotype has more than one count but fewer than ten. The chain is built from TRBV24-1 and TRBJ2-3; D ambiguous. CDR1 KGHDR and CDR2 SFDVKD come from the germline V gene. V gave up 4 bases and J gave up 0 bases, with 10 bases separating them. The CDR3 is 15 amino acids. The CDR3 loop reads CATSDPDDSTDTQYF. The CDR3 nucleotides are TGTGCCACCAGTGACCCCGACGATAGCACAGATACGCAGTATTTT.

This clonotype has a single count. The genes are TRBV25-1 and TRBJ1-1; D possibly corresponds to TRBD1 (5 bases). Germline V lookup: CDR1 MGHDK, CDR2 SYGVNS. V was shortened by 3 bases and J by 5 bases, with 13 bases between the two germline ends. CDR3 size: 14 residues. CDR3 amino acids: CASSDARVGTEAFF. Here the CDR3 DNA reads TGTGCCAGCAGTGACGCCAGGGTTGGGACTGAAGCTTTCTTT.